Described below is a single T cell receptor beta chain sequence and its context. These data are taken from a study of blood T cell repertoires in COVID-19. This CDR3 comprises 16 residues. Clones were sequenced by immunoSEQ multiplex PCR, and TCRdb holds only the in-frame ones, with some missing. The sample lists about 220,000 clones, 82% seen once, with more than 3% in the top ten. The V and J genes are TRBV21-1 and TRBJ2-3; the table assigns TRBD2, which was not confirmed against the DNA. TRBV21-1 corresponds to a pseudogene. This receptor was obtained from a woman aged 55 to 70 who had recovered from COVID-19. Sequenced sample: PBMCs or T cells enriched from blood (not recorded which). CDR3 loop: CASSINSGNPTDTQYF. As DNA, the CDR3 is TGTGCCAGCAGCATCAATAGCGGGAATCCCACAGATACGCAGTATTTT.